These T cell receptor beta chains were read from a single sample in a study of CD8 T cells in ankylosing spondylitis. TCRdb re-called the 5' RACE reads with MiXCR, one entry per CDR3 protein. The data hold about 340,000 distinct CDR3 sequences, with approximately 22% observed a single time. Sequencing used blood, either unsorted or a sorted T cell fraction (not recorded which). These receptors were taken from a male donor with ankylosing spondylitis or in good health (not recorded which). CDR3s include the opening cysteine and the closing phenylalanine or tryptophan.

V gene	J gene	CDR3 protein
TRBV7-9	TRBJ2-7	CASSLVVYEQYF
TRBV2	TRBJ2-1	CASSEPSGGGNEQFF
TRBV11-2	TRBJ2-5	CASSLTGAAETQYF
TRBV20-1	TRBJ1-2	CSAPNPVDQDYGYTF
TRBV7-9	TRBJ1-1	CASTFGTLEAFF
TRBV4-1	TRBJ2-3	CASSQADRTTDTQYF
TRBV6-1	TRBJ2-1	CASSAAEQFF
TRBV20-1	TRBJ2-7	CSARGRADYEQYF
TRBV12-3/TRBV12-4	TRBJ1-5	CASSSGFPSSNQPQHF
TRBV10-3	TRBJ2-6	CAISESGQSSGANVLTF
TRBV7-9	TRBJ2-1	CASSSDSGEQFF
TRBV12-3/TRBV12-4	TRBJ2-2	CASSRGAGELFF
TRBV12-3/TRBV12-4	TRBJ2-7	CASSLQAYEQYF
TRBV5-5	TRBJ1-3	CASSWDGASGNTIYF
TRBV20-1	TRBJ2-1	CSATTSGEYNEQFF
TRBV27	TRBJ2-1	CASRPGLTYNEQFF
TRBV30	TRBJ2-1	CAWSVASGGDEQFF
TRBV10-1	TRBJ2-7	CASSETGTRYEQYF
TRBV20-1	TRBJ1-1	CSESRPEAFF
TRBV3-1	TRBJ2-7	CASSQDPKPYEQYF
TRBV12-3/TRBV12-4	TRBJ2-7	CASSFTTANEQYF
TRBV20-1	TRBJ2-1	CSARDWPGASYNEQFF
TRBV5-1	TRBJ2-3	CASSSGLAGPIDTQYF
TRBV7-2	TRBJ2-1	CASSRRAGPYSYNEQFF
TRBV10-3	TRBJ2-3	CATLGATSTDTQYF
TRBV12-3/TRBV12-4	TRBJ2-7	CASSPSGGPNEQYF
TRBV20-1	TRBJ2-2	CSAAGQNTGELFF
TRBV12-3/TRBV12-4	TRBJ1-2	CASSFQDRGFGYTF
TRBV12-3/TRBV12-4	TRBJ2-1	CASGGAYEQFF
TRBV6-1	TRBJ2-2	CASSEALLRGGPGELFF
TRBV6-1	TRBJ2-2	CASRATDRVTGELFF
TRBV29-1	TRBJ2-3	CSVSADTQYF
TRBV29-1	TRBJ2-7	CSVEQANSYEQYF
TRBV5-4	TRBJ1-2	CASSLRSANYGYTF
TRBV3-1	TRBJ2-1	CASSERAGGSYNEQFF
TRBV29-1	TRBJ2-1	CSALTAGTSGGGRPEQFF
TRBV9	TRBJ2-3	CASSESTSGDDTQYF
TRBV9	TRBJ2-5	CASIPPPGF
TRBV3-1	TRBJ2-3	CASSPAESDTQYF
TRBV9	TRBJ2-1	CASSVAGASSYNEQFF
TRBV12-3/TRBV12-4	TRBJ1-5	CASSSRAYGNQPQHF
TRBV12-3/TRBV12-4	TRBJ2-7	CASSTLGGLYEQYF